The entry below describes one TCR beta chain. The sample belongs to a study of blood T cell repertoires in COVID-19. Background on the study: Spain, Italy and the United States supplied samples that represented acute and convalescent COVID-19. T cells, B-cell-depleted T cells, or PBMCs supplied cDNA or gDNA.

Original analysis: Estimation of nucleated cell counts was performed using reference gene primer amplification. Sequencing was performed with immunoSEQ multiplex PCR; in TCRdb, only in-frame clones are kept and a portion is missing. V and J calls and clone size are given by that table; D and trimming were obtained from the DNA. The sample shows about 170,000 clones, more than 65% of them seen only once. This CDR3 spans 15 amino acids. Germline CDR1 and CDR2: SGHRS and YFSETQ. Unmatched junction bases numbered 9, after V lost 8 bases and J lost 2 bases. The chain is built from TRBV5-1 and TRBJ2-2; 7 positions match TRBD1. This receptor was identified in an elderly woman with active or convalescent COVID-19. The material sequenced was peripheral blood. The CDR3 spells CASRGGPLNTGELFF. The CDR3 nucleotides are TGCGCCAGTCGAGGGGGCCCTCTTAACACCGGGGAGCTGTTTTTT.